Shown below are 32 T cell receptor beta chains from a single sample sequenced in a study of PD-1 blockade in classical Hodgkin lymphoma. Time point reported: cycle 4 day 1 (C4D1), after 5 to 7 weeks of nivolumab. In every patient, relapse followed autologous stem cell transplantation, while exposure to brentuximab vedotin differed. The table came from immunoSEQ multiplex PCR; TCRdb's copy has only in-frame clones and leaves some out. The sample records about 90,000 clones, under 85% being singletons. The specimen comprised peripheral blood mononuclear cells (PBMCs), sampled before the fourth cycle of nivolumab. Source of these receptors: a human donor with classical Hodgkin lymphoma.

The V call is TRBV10-1, the J call TRBJ2-5; either TRBD1 or TRBD2 may supply D (5 bases each). V shed 3 bases and J shed 2 bases, with 10 bases lying between them. CDR1 WNHNN and CDR2 SYGVQD come from the germline V gene (reference sequence). CDR3 length equals 14 residues. The CDR3 region is CASSDGTAQETQYF. The DNA for the CDR3 is TGCGCCAGCAGTGACGGGACCGCTCAAGAGACCCAGTACTTC.

CDR3 bases: TGTGCCAGCTCACTACAGGGACGAGACTATGGCTACACCTTC. Amino acids: CASSLQGRDYGYTF. The chain carries TRBV18 and TRBJ1-2; maybe TRBD1 (6 bases). The germline V gene encodes CDR1 KGHSH and CDR2 LQKENI. Trimming took off 4 bases at V and 3 bases at J, with 12 bases between the two ends. The CDR3 extends over 14 amino acids.

The chain employs TRBV5-8 and TRBJ1-5, with 11 nucleotides matching TRBD1. CDR3 length equals 18 residues. Trimming took 3 bases from V and 0 from J; bases not matched to a gene: 8. Per the germline V gene, CDR1 is SGHTS and CDR2 is YDEGEE. CDR3 amino acids: CASSSGTDRGHSNQPQHF. CDR3 sequence (DNA): TGTGCCAGCAGCTCCGGGACGGACAGGGGGCATAGCAATCAGCCCCAGCATTTT.

This clone was recorded only once. This rearrangement joins TRBV9 to TRBJ2-1, with TRBD2 matching over 10 bases. V shed 6 bases and J 3 bases; nucleotides not matched to a gene: 3. The CDR3 sequence is 14 residues long. CDR1 is SGDLS, CDR2 YYNGEE, per germline. The CDR3 region has the DNA TGTGCCAGCACTACTAGCGGGAACTACAATGAGCAGTTCTTC. Protein product: CASTTSGNYNEQFF.

The J gene is TRBJ2-3, the V gene TRBV10-3; TRBD2 matches 8 bases. CDR3 length: 13 residues. Trimming took 8 bases from V and 3 from J; bases not matched to a gene: 4. Germline CDR1 and CDR2: ENHRY and SYGVKD. This CDR3 is CAILAGGTDTQYF. CDR3 DNA: TGTGCCATCCTCGCGGGAGGAACAGATACGCAGTATTTT.

The chain has TRBV18 and TRBJ2-7, with D perhaps TRBD1 (6 bases). Trimming took off 3 bases at V and 7 bases at J, with 19 bases between the two ends. Germline V lookup: CDR1 KGHSH, CDR2 LQKENI. The CDR3 sequence is 15 residues long. The CDR3 nucleotides read TGTGCCAGCTCACCGGGGACAAGGCAAGGGATGGAGCAGTACTTC. Amino acids: CASSPGTRQGMEQYF.

The J gene is TRBJ2-3, the V gene TRBV29-1, with 8 nucleotides matching TRBD2. CDR1 is SQVTM and CDR2 is ANQGSEA in the germline V gene. The CDR3 covers 13 residues. Unmatched junction bases numbered 3, after V lost 7 bases and J lost 0 bases. The CDR3 region has the DNA TGCAGCGGCGCTAGCGGGAGCACAGATACGCAGTATTTT. This codes for CSGASGSTDTQYF.

This clone was counted a few times. V gene TRBV2 combines with J gene TRBJ2-7, with 10 bases identical to TRBD1. There are 15 residues in the CDR3. CDR1 SNHLY and CDR2 FYNNEI come from the germline V gene. Trimming removed 6 bases from V and 5 bases from J; junction bases left unmatched: 10. CDR3 DNA: TGTGCCAGCAGACCCGGGACAGGGGTGGTGAACGAGCAGTACTTC. Its protein product is CASRPGTGVVNEQYF.

The V and J genes are TRBV4-2 and TRBJ1-4, with D tentatively TRBD1 (6 bases). Germline V lookup: CDR1 LGHNA, CDR2 YNFKEQ. The V and J ends lost 2 bases and 3 bases respectively, with 13 bases between them. The CDR3 is 16 residues long. The CDR3 loop reads CASSQLQGRANEKLFF. The CDR3 DNA reads as TGTGCCAGCAGCCAACTACAGGGCCGGGCTAATGAAAAACTGTTTTTT.

The count of this clone is one. CDR3 region: CASSLGPAGEGTQYF. CDR3 in DNA: TGCGCCAGCAGCTTGGGTCCAGCGGGAGAGGGGACCCAGTACTTC. The V gene is TRBV5-1, the J gene TRBJ2-5; 8 bases line up with TRBD2. The ends lost 0 bases at V and 7 bases at J; junction bases unmatched: 8. Germline CDR1 and CDR2: SGHRS and YFSETQ. This CDR3 has 15 residues.

This clone was seen a few times. The J gene is TRBJ1-3, the V gene TRBV5-6; unclear D gene. Germline V gene data show CDR1 as SGHDT and CDR2 as YYEEEE. The CDR3 sequence is 14 residues long. V lost 4 bases and J lost 4, with 12 bases in between. In nucleotides, the CDR3 is TGTGCCAGCAGCCCGGTCGGGCGAGGAAACACCATATATTTT. Its protein product is CASSPVGRGNTIYF.

V usage is TRBV19 and J usage is TRBJ2-5; no reliable D call. The CDR3 runs 13 residues. Germline assignment: CDR1 LNHDA and CDR2 SQIVND (reference sequence). The V and J ends lost 6 bases and 5 bases respectively, with 13 bases between them. The CDR3 spells CASRGRTYETQYF. CDR3 sequence (DNA): TGTGCCAGTAGAGGCCGAACGTATGAGACCCAGTACTTC.

V and J are TRBV4-3 and TRBJ2-2, with a possible D match to TRBD2 (5 bases). Trimming pared 2 bases from V and 3 bases from J, leaving 10 bases between. The CDR3 sequence is 15 residues long. Germline values: CDR1 LGHNA, CDR2 YSLEER. The CDR3 loop is CASSQQRTYTGELFF. The CDR3 DNA follows: TGCGCCAGCAGCCAACAAAGGACTTACACCGGGGAGCTGTTTTTT.

The chain carries TRBV4-3 and TRBJ2-2; maybe TRBD2 (5 bases). The V end was cut by 2 bases, the J end by 0 bases, with 13 bases between. CDR3 length equals 17 residues. CDR1 and CDR2 from the germline V gene are LGHNA and YSLEER. CDR3 nucleotides: TGCGCCAGCAGCCAATCCATAGCGTTCCCGAACACCGGGGAGCTGTTTTTT. Translation gives CASSQSIAFPNTGELFF.

In its sample, this clone was seen once. J is TRBJ1-1 and V is TRBV5-5; no clear D gene. Per germline, CDR1 SGHKS and CDR2 YYEKEE (reference sequence). The CDR3 is 14 amino acids. V lost 0 bases and J 4 bases, leaving 10 bases between the germline ends. CDR3 residues: CASSLVSEGTEAFF. The CDR3, as DNA: TGTGCCAGCAGCTTGGTTAGCGAGGGCACTGAAGCTTTCTTT.

The V gene is TRBV29-1, the J gene TRBJ2-1, with D unclear. Trimming cost V 1 base and J 6 bases, with 7 bases left between them. The CDR3 covers 12 residues. Germline V lookup: CDR1 SQVTM, CDR2 ANQGSEA. For the CDR3, the DNA is TGCAGCGTTGAAGGTGACTCCAATGAGCAGTTCTTC. Residues: CSVEGDSNEQFF.

J is TRBJ2-7 and V is TRBV19, with D unresolved. V was trimmed by 3 bases and J by 6 bases, leaving 18 bases between them. Germline values: CDR1 LNHDA, CDR2 SQIVND (reference sequence). The CDR3 runs to 15 residues. The CDR3 loop is CASSIMGSDLSEQYF. In nucleotides, the CDR3 is TGTGCCAGTAGTATTATGGGGTCGGATCTTAGCGAGCAGTACTTC.

The rearrangement links TRBV2 to TRBJ1-4; TRBD1 is a possible D gene (6 bases). CDR1 and CDR2 (germline): SNHLY, FYNNEI. V was clipped by 6 bases and J by 8 bases, with 19 bases between them. CDR3 length: 15 residues. The CDR3 sequence is CASRGKDRLEEKLFF. The CDR3 DNA reads TGTGCCAGCAGAGGGAAAGACAGGTTAGAGGAAAAACTGTTTTTT.

This clone was found once. V usage is TRBV11-3 and J usage is TRBJ2-1, with TRBD2 matching 11 bases. The trim removed 6 bases at V and 1 base at J, leaving 11 bases unmatched. The CDR3 covers 18 residues. CDR1 SGHNT and CDR2 YENEEA come from the germline V gene. The CDR3 DNA is TGTGCCAGCAGTGTGGGGACTAGCGGTAGGGGATCCTACAATGAGCAGTTCTTC. It translates to CASSVGTSGRGSYNEQFF.

This chain joins TRBV5-1 and TRBJ1-2; no clear D gene. CDR3 size: 14 residues. With 6 bases removed from V and 4 bases from J, the gap between germline ends came to 16 bases. CDR1 is SGHRS, CDR2 YFSETQ, per germline. CDR3 sequence: CASNRAPSFYGYTF. In DNA, the CDR3 is TGCGCCAGCAACCGGGCCCCCAGCTTCTATGGCTACACCTTC.

This sequence joins TRBV30 and TRBJ1-5; no clear D. The CDR3 has 13 residues. CDR1 and CDR2 (germline): GTSNPN, SVGIG (reference sequence). V dropped 2 bases and J dropped 2 bases, with 7 bases sitting between them. The CDR3 sequence is CAWSPFGNQPQHF. DNA for the CDR3: TGTGCCTGGAGTCCCTTTGGCAATCAGCCCCAGCATTTT.

The V gene is TRBV14, the J gene TRBJ1-2; a possible D gene is TRBD1 (5 bases). The CDR3 is made up of 15 amino acids. The V gene lost 0 bases and the J gene lost 4 bases, with 12 bases spanning the gap. Germline V gene data show CDR1 as SGHDN and CDR2 as FVKESK. The CDR3 is CASSQDGGIGYGYTF. Written as DNA, the CDR3 is TGTGCCAGCAGCCAAGATGGGGGGATCGGCTATGGCTACACCTTC.

The chain carries TRBV15 and TRBJ2-1; no clear D. Germline values: CDR1 LNHNV, CDR2 YYDKDF (reference sequence). The CDR3 has 16 amino acids. Trimming stripped 1 base from V and 7 bases from J, with 17 bases between. The DNA of the CDR3 is TGTGCCACCAGCAGAGGTTCCACCCCGGGCAGGAATGAGCAGTTCTTC. Protein product: CATSRGSTPGRNEQFF.

This sequence joins TRBV7-7 and TRBJ2-1; no clear D. The germline V gene has CDR1 SSHAT and CDR2 FNYEAQ (reference sequence). The CDR3 contains 15 residues. Between the trimmed V and J ends, which lost 5 bases and 0 bases, there was a span of 11 bases. CDR3 sequence reads: CASSPDQSSYNEQFF. Here the CDR3 DNA reads TGTGCCAGCAGCCCGGACCAGAGCTCCTACAATGAGCAGTTCTTC.

V and J are TRBV6-1 and TRBJ2-2, with 8 bases lining up with TRBD2. This CDR3 comprises 14 residues. Germline CDR1 and CDR2: MNHNS and SASEGT. The V and J ends lost 10 bases and 6 bases, in that order; junction bases with no gene match: 10. This CDR3 is CATESGSGAGELFF. CDR3 DNA sequence: TGTGCCACCGAAAGCGGGAGTGGGGCCGGGGAGCTGTTTTTT.

This clone was seen once. The V call is TRBV14, the J call TRBJ2-2, with 8 bases that match TRBD2. Per the germline V gene, CDR1 is SGHDN and CDR2 is FVKESK. Trimming at V came to 5 bases and at J to 4 bases, leaving 9 bases not matched to a gene. This CDR3 spans 16 amino acids. The CDR3 nucleotides are TGTGCCAGCAGCTCAGCGGGAGTGGGAATCACCGGGGAGCTGTTTTTT. It yields the protein CASSSAGVGITGELFF. The variable domain in full, completed from reference TRBV14 and TRBJ2-2, reads EAGVTQFPSHSVIEKGQTVTLRCDPISGHDNLYWYRRVMGKEIKFLLHFVKESKQDESGMPNNRFLAERTGGTYSTLKVQPAELEDSGVYFCASSSAGVGITGELFFGEGSRLTVL.

The chain links TRBV30 to TRBJ2-4, with D perhaps given as TRBD1 or TRBD2 (5 bases each). V gave up 3 bases and J gave up 1 base, with 16 bases separating them. CDR3 length: 16 amino acids. Germline assignment: CDR1 GTSNPN and CDR2 SVGIG (reference sequence). In DNA, the CDR3 is TGTGCCTGGAGCCAAGCCGGGACGGTGGCCAAAAACATTCAGTACTTC. Translation: CAWSQAGTVAKNIQYF.

This chain connects TRBV2 to TRBJ1-5, with D maybe TRBD1 (5 bases). Trimming removed 2 bases from V and 6 bases from J, with 14 bases in between. CDR1 and CDR2 from the germline V gene are SNHLY and FYNNEI. The CDR3 contains 15 residues. Here the CDR3 reads CASSESTVVGQPQHF. CDR3 nucleotide sequence: TGTGCCAGCAGTGAATCGACAGTTGTTGGTCAGCCCCAGCATTTT.

This chain uses TRBV29-1 with TRBJ1-2; D gene uncertain. Germline V lookup: CDR1 SQVTM, CDR2 ANQGSEA. V was pared by 0 bases and J by 7 bases, with 21 bases between. The CDR3 totals 16 residues. CDR3 sequence reads: CSVEDLGLRGMGGYTF. The DNA of the CDR3 is TGCAGCGTTGAAGATCTTGGTTTGAGAGGGATGGGTGGCTACACCTTC.

The chain joins TRBV29-1 to TRBJ2-2, with D perhaps matching TRBD2 (6 bases). The CDR3 is 15 amino acids. The V and J ends lost 3 bases and 4 bases respectively, with 15 bases between them. Germline assignment: CDR1 SQVTM and CDR2 ANQGSEA. The CDR3 protein is CSVEGRSGGTGELFF. CDR3 nucleotides: TGCAGCGTTGAGGGGAGGTCTGGCGGCACCGGGGAGCTGTTTTTT.

The rearrangement uses TRBV5-6 and TRBJ1-4; D gene ambiguous. The CDR3 extends over 13 amino acids. Germline values: CDR1 SGHDT, CDR2 YYEEEE. The V gene lost 4 bases and the J gene lost 8 bases, with 12 bases spanning the gap. CDR3 in DNA: TGTGCCAGCAGCGGCCCTGGGAGAGAAAAACTGTTTTTT. The encoded protein is CASSGPGREKLFF.

The sample holds a few counts of this clone. This chain links TRBV29-1 with TRBJ2-3; TRBD1 aligns across 7 bases. Per germline, CDR1 SQVTM and CDR2 ANQGSEA. The V gene end was trimmed by 2 bases and the J gene end by 6 bases; junction bases not matched to a gene: 8. This CDR3 has 14 amino acids. CDR3 amino acids: CSVERQGGRDTQYF. The CDR3 nucleotides are TGCAGCGTTGAAAGACAGGGTGGTAGGGATACGCAGTATTTT.